Below, one TCR beta chain is given with its context. Its cognate antigen has yet to be identified. Base qualities are missing; no much larger clone stands one base away. The data originate from a study of PD-1 blockade in classical Hodgkin lymphoma (dated by TCRdb to about 2020). For the study in its entirety: Nivolumab dosing was 3 mg/kg intravenously every 2 weeks, continuing until either disease progression or unacceptable toxicity. A peripheral blood immune signature of response to PD-1 blockade in classical Hodgkin lymphoma was defined using TCR beta sequencing and CyTOF.

The CDR3 numbers 15 residues from cysteine through phenylalanine. The read is trimmed to its CDR3 DNA, 45 bases read in frame from base 1. CDR1 and CDR2 are read off the germline V gene as SGHVS and FNYEAQ. The junction shows trimming of 5 bases on V and 1 base on J, and the gene matches do not reach 4 bases of it. Paper-wide results and their limitations: The study was limited to a single clinical trial cohort, and causes of repertoire differences, possibly disease activity or prior therapy, remained undefined. Baseline TCR diversity was reported as lower in newly diagnosed patients than in healthy donors, and lower still in relapsed/refractory patients. Baseline diversity similar to that of newly diagnosed patients was observed in trial patients achieving complete response, whereas significantly lower diversity was observed in partial responders and progressors. Diversity was lower in patients who began nivolumab less than 1 year after ASCT, so these patients were left out of later analyses to avoid confounding by immune reconstitution. By C4D1, a significant rise was seen in CD4+ TCR diversity but not in CD8+ TCR diversity (p=0.0027 vs p=0.16), and the rise was most apparent among complete responders (p=0.02).

Reading the label with the study, this specimen's time point is: cycle 1 day 1 (C1D1), immediately before nivolumab initiation. Every trial patient had relapsed after autologous stem cell transplantation, and cohorts A, B and C differed in prior brentuximab vedotin exposure. CD8+ T cells were purified from thawed PBMCs by magnetic negative selection with a Miltenyi CD8+ T cell isolation kit. The trial cohort comprised roughly 50 patients with relapsed/refractory classical Hodgkin lymphoma whose best overall responses were complete response, partial response or progressive disease. In the multi-cohort phase II CheckMate 205 trial, trial patients received single-agent nivolumab. An independent review committee assessed best overall response by applying the 2007 International Working Group response criteria. PBMCs from the trial were collected at three points: immediately before nivolumab initiation (C1D1), and during therapy at cycle 2 day 1 and cycle 4 day 1. After peripheral blood was drawn into 8 mL Vacutainer Cell Preparation Tubes, PBMCs were isolated by centrifugation and then cryopreserved. Purified CD4+ and CD8+ fractions were prepared only for cases with an additional available PBMC sample. Magnetically labelled cells were removed on LS columns in a quadroMACS separator, and the flow-through was collected as the purified fraction.

The Qiagen DNeasy kit was used to extract genomic DNA from unsorted PBMCs and from the negatively selected CD4+ and CD8+ fractions. TCR beta CDR3 regions were amplified by immunoSEQ multiplex PCR using primers annealing to V and J segments. A synthetic immune receptor repertoire was used to minimize amplification bias, and any remaining bias was removed computationally after sequencing. As for the authors' bioinformatics: Custom Python scripts were used to quantify repertoire diversity as the Shannon entropy index. Unsorted, CD4+ and CD8+ repertoires were analyzed separately, except for combined analyses in which CD4+ and CD8+ sequences were merged in silico. Clonal expansion was defined as a frequency increase of at least 2-fold after treatment compared with C1D1, and clones undetected at baseline were assigned a pseudocount of 0.5. Clones with 0 or 1 copy at C1D1 were classified as singleton clones, and clones with 2 or more copies were classified as non-singleton clones. Clones expanded in unsorted samples were annotated as CD4+, CD8+ or unknown by matching protein sequences in sorted samples from the same patient. Wilcoxon tests on paired samples were used to test diversity changes from C1D1 to C4D1. TCRdb carries this immuneACCESS record with in-frame sequences only. Its versions omit some clonotypes, under half of them owing to an unresolved V gene in the studies checked, with the rest unexplained. V and J calls and clone size are as listed in that table; D and trimming were resolved from the DNA. The table for this sample lists more than 9,500 clones; 84% of them were counted only once. The ten top clones hold 38% of the sample.

Sequencing used CD8+ T cells from blood, obtained at baseline. The V and J genes are TRBV7-6 and TRBJ1-3; TRBD1 matches 8 bases in the middle. This receptor was identified in a human donor with classical Hodgkin lymphoma. The base sequence is TGTGCCAGCAGCCCAGGGACAGGTTCTGGAAACACCATATATTTT. It translates to CASSPGTGSGNTIYF.